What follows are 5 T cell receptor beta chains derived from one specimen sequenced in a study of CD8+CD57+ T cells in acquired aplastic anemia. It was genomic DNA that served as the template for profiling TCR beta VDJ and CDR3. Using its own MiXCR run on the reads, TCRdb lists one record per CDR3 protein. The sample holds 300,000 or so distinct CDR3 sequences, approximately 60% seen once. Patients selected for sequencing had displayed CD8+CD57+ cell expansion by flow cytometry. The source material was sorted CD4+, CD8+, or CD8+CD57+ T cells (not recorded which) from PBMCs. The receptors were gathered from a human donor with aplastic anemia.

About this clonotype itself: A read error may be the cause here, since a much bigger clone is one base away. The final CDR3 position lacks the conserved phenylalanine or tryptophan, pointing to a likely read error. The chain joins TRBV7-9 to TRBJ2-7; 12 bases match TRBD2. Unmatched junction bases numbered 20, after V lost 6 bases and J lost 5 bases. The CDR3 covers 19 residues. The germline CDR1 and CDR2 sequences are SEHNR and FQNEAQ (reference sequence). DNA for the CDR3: TGTGCCAGCAGTGACCCTTTTCTAGCGGGGGGGCAACATTTCAACGAGCAGTACTCC. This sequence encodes CASSDPFLAGGQHFNEQYS.

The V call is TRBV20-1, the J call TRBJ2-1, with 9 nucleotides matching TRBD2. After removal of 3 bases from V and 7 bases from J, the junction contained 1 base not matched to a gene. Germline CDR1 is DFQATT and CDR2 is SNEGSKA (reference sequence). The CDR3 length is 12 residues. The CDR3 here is CSARREGNEQFF. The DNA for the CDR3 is TGCAGTGCTAGGCGGGAGGGGAATGAGCAGTTCTTC.

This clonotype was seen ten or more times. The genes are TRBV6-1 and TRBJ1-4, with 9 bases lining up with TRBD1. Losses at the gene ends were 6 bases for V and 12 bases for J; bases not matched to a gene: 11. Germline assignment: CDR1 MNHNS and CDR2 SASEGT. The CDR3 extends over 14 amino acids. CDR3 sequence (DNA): TGTGCCAGCAGCCGTGGACAGGGGCCCTATGAACTGTTTTTT. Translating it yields CASSRGQGPYELFF.

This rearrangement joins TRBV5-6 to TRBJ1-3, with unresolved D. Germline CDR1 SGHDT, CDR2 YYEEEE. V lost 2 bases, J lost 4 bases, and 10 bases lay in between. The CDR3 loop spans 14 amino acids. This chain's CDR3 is CASSLQRQGNTIYF. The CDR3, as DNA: TGTGCCAGCAGCTTACAGAGGCAGGGAAACACCATATATTTT.

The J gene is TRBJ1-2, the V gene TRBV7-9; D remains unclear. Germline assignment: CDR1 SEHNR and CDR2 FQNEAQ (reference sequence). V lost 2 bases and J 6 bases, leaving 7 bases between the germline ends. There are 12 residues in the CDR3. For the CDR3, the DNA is TGTGCCAGCAGCTTATTAGGGAATGGCTACACCTTC. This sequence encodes CASSLLGNGYTF.